This T cell receptor (beta chain) was identified in a study of human T cells and chemical hapten exposure. The time point denotes: patch test 1, 2 weeks after DPC sensitization. Treatment: therapeutic diphenylcyclopropenone sensitization with weekly scalp DPC. This clonotype was observed at least ten times. One entry per CDR3 protein, called by TCRdb with MiXCR from the RACE reads. Among 350,000 or so distinct CDR3 sequences listed, approximately 6.9% were seen once. V shed 3 bases and J shed 1 base, with 9 bases lying between them. Germline CDR1 SQVTM, CDR2 ANQGSEA. CDR3 length: 13 amino acids. The receptor's source is a young woman with alopecia areata. Some clones in this sample may be carry-over from other donors' samples. The sample was whole blood, taken in connection with sensitization to the hapten diphenylcyclopropenone (DPC). The J gene is TRBJ1-1, the V gene TRBV29-1; D is possibly TRBD1 (5 bases). The CDR3 spells CSVDPGKNTEAFF. For the CDR3, the DNA is TGCAGCGTTGATCCAGGGAAGAACACTGAAGCTTTCTTT.